This entry features one TCR beta chain sequence. This clonotype is classified as large (0.1 to 1%). Its antigen is still unknown. Per-base quality was not reported, and no clone a single base away is much larger than it. TCRdb lists the instrument as Illumina MiSeq. Using fastp trimming at Q25 and MiXCR clonotype assembly, TCRdb reanalyzed the public sequencing data and kept in-frame beta chains. Records with the same CDR3 protein are collapsed into one entry carrying the most frequent genes and DNA. In this sample the table shows roughly 4,500 distinct CDR3 sequences, 7% to 10% of which occur a single time. The ten largest clones represent 8.5% to 9.5% of the sample. This record comes from a study. The germline V gene sets CDR1 to SNHLY and CDR2 to FYNNEI. The CDR3 numbers 12 residues from cysteine through phenylalanine. Only CDR3 DNA is held: 36 bases, read in frame from base 1. V is reduced by 4 bases and J by 1 base, leaving a spacing of 4 bases between them.

The TCR sequence derives from a human donor with rheumatoid arthritis. The sequence is built from TRBV2 and TRBJ1-1, with the D gene too uncertain to name. Sequenced material: CD4+ T cells from synovial fluid. CDR3 loop: CASSVTNTEAFF. Read as DNA, the sequence is TGTGCCAGCAGTGTCACGAACACTGAAGCTTTCTTT.